The sequence of this T cell receptor beta chain was determined in a study of response to subunit inactivated influenza vaccine. This clonotype was detected ten times or more. CDR1 and CDR2 (germline): SGHRS, YFSETQ. The CDR3 contains 14 residues. The V gene lost 0 bases and the J gene lost 0 bases, with 5 bases spanning the gap. TCRdb independently ran MiXCR on the RT-PCR reads; one entry per CDR3 protein. The sample lists about 500,000 distinct CDR3 sequences, about 17% seen once, with less than 4% in the top ten. The rearrangement uses TRBV5-1 and TRBJ2-3; no firm D call. Sequenced here: CD4+ T cells sorted from PBMCs, sampled 23 months after vaccination. The TCR sequence derives from a man aged 50 to 75 who received an inactivated influenza vaccine. The DNA for the CDR3 is TGCGCCAGCAGCTTGGCTGGGAGCACAGATACGCAGTATTTT. Amino acids: CASSLAGSTDTQYF. Full variable domain (remainder filled in from reference TRBV5-1 and TRBJ2-3): KAGVTQTPRYLIKTRGQQVTLSCSPISGHRSVSWYQQTPGQGLQFLFEYFSETQRNKGNFPGRFSGRQFSNSRSEMNVSTLELGDSALYLCASSLAGSTDTQYFGPGTRLTVL.